Sequencing of this T cell receptor beta chain was carried out in a study of blood T cells in healthy people across ages. This clonotype was seen ten or more times. With a J-beta primer mix and a sample-barcoded 5' primer, a second PCR ran about 7 to 12 cycles. TCRdb analysed the 5' RACE reads with MiXCR anew, one entry per CDR3 protein. This sample carries approximately 690,000 distinct CDR3 sequences, less than 45% of them seen once, and the ten largest clones take about 32%. The CDR3 is made up of 15 amino acids. V was pared by 2 bases and J by 4 bases, with 15 bases between. CDR1 is MGHDK, CDR2 SYGVNS, per germline.

The sequenced material came from blood. V is TRBV25-1 and J is TRBJ2-7; D is ambiguous. This TCR came from a man aged 80 or over in good health. The CDR3 sequence is CASSEAEKLRYEQYF. In DNA form, the CDR3 reads TGTGCCAGCAGTGAAGCAGAAAAATTGAGGTACGAGCAGTACTTC.